This T cell receptor beta chain was identified in a study of response to subunit inactivated influenza vaccine. With 4 bases removed from V and 4 bases from J, the gap between germline ends came to 10 bases. Looked up from germline, CDR1 is SNHLY and CDR2 is FYNNEI. CDR3 length: 13 amino acids. Each CDR3 protein gets one entry after TCRdb re-called the RT-PCR reads with MiXCR. The sample has about 500,000 distinct CDR3 sequences; approximately 16% are singletons. This specimen consisted of CD4+ T cells sorted from PBMCs, obtained less than 30 months after vaccination. The receptor was derived from a man between 50 and 75 years old who received an inactivated influenza vaccine. This chain uses TRBV2 with TRBJ1-2; possible D gene TRBD1, 5 bases. CDR3 amino acids: CASSVEGPYGYTF. CDR3 nucleotide sequence: TGTGCCAGCAGTGTTGAGGGACCCTATGGCTACACCTTC.